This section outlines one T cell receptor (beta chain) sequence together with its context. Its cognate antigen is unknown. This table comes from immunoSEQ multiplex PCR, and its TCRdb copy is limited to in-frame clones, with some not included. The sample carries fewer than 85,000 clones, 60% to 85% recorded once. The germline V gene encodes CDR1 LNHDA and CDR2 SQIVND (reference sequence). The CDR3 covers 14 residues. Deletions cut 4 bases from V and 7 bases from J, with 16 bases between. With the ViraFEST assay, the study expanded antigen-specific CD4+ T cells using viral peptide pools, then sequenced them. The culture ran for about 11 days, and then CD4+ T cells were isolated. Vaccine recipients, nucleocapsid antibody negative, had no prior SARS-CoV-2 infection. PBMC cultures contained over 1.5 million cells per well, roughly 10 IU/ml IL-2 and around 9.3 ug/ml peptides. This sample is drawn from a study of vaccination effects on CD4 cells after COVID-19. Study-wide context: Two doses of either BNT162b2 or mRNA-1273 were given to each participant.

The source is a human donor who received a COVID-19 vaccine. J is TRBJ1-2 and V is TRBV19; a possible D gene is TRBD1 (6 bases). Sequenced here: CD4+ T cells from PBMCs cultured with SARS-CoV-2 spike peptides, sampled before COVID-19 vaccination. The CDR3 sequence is CASSTPQGQGGYTF. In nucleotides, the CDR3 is TGTGCCAGTAGTACCCCGCAGGGGCAGGGTGGCTACACCTTC.